Each of the 18 T cell receptor beta chains below was sequenced from the same sample in a study of CXCR3-negative and CXCR3-positive naive CD8 T cells (dated by TCRdb to 2018 to 2020). Results the study describes overall, beyond this receptor: Compared with CXCR3-negative naive cells, CXCR3-positive naive cells had TRB CDR3s with higher hydrophobicity (lower Kidera factor 4), lower energy, and higher strength and volume indices.

TCRdb records NextSeq 550 as the sequencer. The Human TCR Profiling Kit (MiLaboratory) was used to prepare UMI-labeled 5' RACE TRB cDNA libraries. The reads went through TCRdb reprocessing, and each CDR3 protein sequence gets one entry with no DNA. The sample table on file contains roughly 110,000 distinct CDR3 sequences. 0.35% to 0.4% of the sample goes to the ten largest clones. For these TCRs, the target antigens are not known. Sequencing input: naive CXCR3+ CD8+ T cells from blood. The label giving this sample's cell subset or site can be read as: CD45RO-CCR7+CD27+CD95- naive CD8+ T cells expressing CXCR3 (TNR3+). The receptors stem from a human donor in good health. Some clones in this sample may be carry-over from other donors' samples.

The CDR3 sequence: CASSEPFFPGPGNDSNQPQHF. The chain couples TRBV10-1 to TRBJ1-5; no DNA is available, so the TRBD1 call from TCRdb remains unchecked. Germline values: CDR1 WNHNN, CDR2 SYGVQD (reference sequence). CDR3 size: 21 residues.

The J gene is TRBJ2-4, the V gene TRBV28; the D gene TCRdb calls, TRBD2, cannot be checked with no DNA. The CDR3 runs to 15 residues. Germline-derived CDR1 and CDR2 are MDHEN and SYDVKM. The CDR3 protein is CASSLEGLAKNIQYF. The full variable domain, completed using reference TRBV28 and TRBJ2-4, is DVKVTQSSRYLVKRTGEKVFLECVQDMDHENMFWYRQDPGLGLRLIYFSYDVKMKEKGDIPEGYSVSREKKERFSLILESASTNQTSMYLCASSLEGLAKNIQYFGAGTRLSVL.

The chain uses TRBV7-6 and TRBJ2-7; TCRdb gives TRBD2 as the D gene, but with no DNA this cannot be confirmed. This CDR3 spans 16 amino acids. Germline loops: CDR1 SGHVS, CDR2 FNYEAQ. The CDR3 loop is CASSFSTSGRWHEQYF.

V and J are TRBV11-2 and TRBJ2-5. This CDR3 has 16 amino acids. CDR1 is SGHAT, CDR2 FQNNGV, per germline. This CDR3 reads CASSLGLEIIQETQYF.

This chain uses TRBV7-2 with TRBJ2-7; the TCRdb call, TRBD2, lacks DNA for checking. The CDR3 is made up of 15 amino acids. Germline V gene data show CDR1 as SGHTA and CDR2 as FQGNSA. CDR3 region: CASSLHSVSSYEQYF.

The chain couples TRBV29-1 to TRBJ1-1; the TCRdb D gene call, TRBD1, has no DNA to confirm it. Germline V gene sequence: CDR1 SQVTM, CDR2 ANQGSEA. The CDR3 contains 16 residues. CDR3 sequence: CSVGGSFETMNTEAFF. Together with reference TRBV29-1 and TRBJ1-1, the CDR3 gives the full variable domain: SAVISQKPSRDICQRGTSLTIQCQVDSQVTMMFWYRQQPGQSLTLIATANQGSEATYESGFVIDKFPISRPNLTFSTLTVSNMSPEDSSIYLCSVGGSFETMNTEAFFGQGTRLTVV.

The chain employs TRBV20-1 and TRBJ2-1; TCRdb's assignment of TRBD2 cannot be checked, as there is no DNA. This CDR3 region has 15 residues. Germline CDR1 is DFQATT and CDR2 is SNEGSKA (reference sequence). The CDR3 protein is CSARVRLAGSYEQFF.

The V gene is TRBV29-1, the J gene TRBJ2-5; TCRdb's assignment of TRBD1 cannot be checked, as there is no DNA. The germline CDR1 and CDR2 sequences are SQVTM and ANQGSEA. The CDR3 length is 13 residues. Here the CDR3 reads CSVETGGTGTQYF. The full variable domain, in which reference TRBV29-1 and TRBJ2-5 provide the parts outside the CDR3, is SAVISQKPSRDICQRGTSLTIQCQVDSQVTMMFWYRQQPGQSLTLIATANQGSEATYESGFVIDKFPISRPNLTFSTLTVSNMSPEDSSIYLCSVETGGTGTQYFGPGTRLLVL.

V and J are TRBV3-1 and TRBJ1-1; TCRdb's D gene call, TRBD1, goes unchecked for lack of DNA. CDR1 is LGHDT, CDR2 YNNKEL, per germline (reference sequence). The CDR3 loop spans 17 amino acids. This chain's CDR3 is CASSQDGVTGGVTEAFF.

V is TRBV4-1 and J is TRBJ2-2. The CDR3 runs to 13 residues. Germline CDR1 reads MGHRA; CDR2 reads YSYEKL. CDR3 in amino acids: CASSHKNTGELFF.

This chain uses TRBV15 with TRBJ2-7; TCRdb's D call, TRBD1, is unchecked because there is no DNA. From germline, CDR1 is LNHNV and CDR2 YYDKDF (reference sequence). The CDR3 contains 15 residues. The CDR3 reads CATSHDRGSSGEQYF.

The chain combines TRBV7-3 with TRBJ2-3; the TCRdb call, TRBD2, lacks DNA for checking. Germline CDR1 reads SGHTA; CDR2 reads FQGTGA. The length of the CDR3 is 15 residues. The CDR3 is CASSPSGRREDTQYF.

This rearrangement joins TRBV2 to TRBJ1-2; the TRBD1 assignment by TCRdb is unverifiable without DNA. This CDR3 is built from 15 residues. Germline assignment: CDR1 SNHLY and CDR2 FYNNEI. CDR3 amino acids: CASSEGGGSNYGYTF.

This CDR3 is CASTQGQGYGYTF. The chain employs TRBV12-5 and TRBJ1-2; with no DNA, the TCRdb D assignment of TRBD1 cannot be verified. Germline CDR1 LGHNT, CDR2 FRNRAP. The CDR3 runs 13 residues.

This sequence joins TRBV7-2 and TRBJ2-1. The CDR3 totals 13 residues. The germline CDR1 and CDR2 sequences are SGHTA and FQGNSA. CDR3 in amino acids: CASSSDLYNEQFF.

The genes are TRBV20-1 and TRBJ2-7. CDR3 size: 12 residues. Germline CDR1 DFQATT, CDR2 SNEGSKA (reference sequence). The CDR3 here is CSARSRYYEQYF.

The rearrangement joins TRBV1 to TRBJ2-5; lacking DNA, the TRBD1 call made by TCRdb goes unchecked. TRBV1 is termed a pseudogene. The CDR3 runs to 14 residues. CDR3 sequence: CTSSPGTGTETQYF.

The genes are TRBV7-3 and TRBJ2-1. The CDR3 sequence is 14 residues long. Germline values: CDR1 SGHTA, CDR2 FQGTGA. The chain's CDR3 is CASSLSVKHNEQFF.